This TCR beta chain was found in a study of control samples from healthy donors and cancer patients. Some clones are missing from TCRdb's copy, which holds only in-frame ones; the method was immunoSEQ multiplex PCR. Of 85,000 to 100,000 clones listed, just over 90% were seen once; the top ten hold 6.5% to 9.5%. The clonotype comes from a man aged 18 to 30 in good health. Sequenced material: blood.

For the CDR3, the DNA is TGTGCCAGCAGCGGTTCCATCCTCCAAGAGACCCAGTACTTC. Amino acid sequence: CASSGSILQETQYF. This chain connects TRBV6-2 or TRBV6-3 to TRBJ2-5; no firm D call. The CDR3 consists of 14 residues. Germline lookup yields CDR1 MNHEY and CDR2 SVGEGT. V lost 6 bases to trimming and J lost 1 base, with 12 bases between them.